This TCR beta chain derives from a study of control samples from healthy donors and cancer patients. The CDR3 extends over 16 amino acids. Germline V gene sequence: CDR1 SEHNR, CDR2 FQNEAQ (reference sequence). The germline V and J ends were trimmed by 1 base and 1 base, with 13 bases remaining between them. Generated by immunoSEQ multiplex PCR, the TCRdb table keeps only in-frame clones and is missing some. The sample shows some 140,000 clones, over 85% of them seen only once. The sequenced sample was blood. The clonotype originates from a man aged 40-49 years in good health. V and J are TRBV7-9 and TRBJ1-1, with D possibly matching TRBD1 (5 bases). The CDR3 nucleotides are TGTGCCAGCAGCTTAGAGGGTGGCAGGGCGAACACTGAAGCTTTCTTT. This translates into CASSLEGGRANTEAFF.